A single sample is the source of the 10 T cell receptor beta chains below, sequenced in a study of B cell selection in AIRE deficiency. Sorted regulatory T cells were CD4-positive, CD25-high and CD127-low or negative. Some clones are missing from TCRdb's copy, which holds only in-frame ones; the method was immunoSEQ multiplex PCR. The table has 20,000 to 25,000 clones, approximately 94% seen once. The sample comprised Tregs sorted from PBMCs. These receptors were taken from a human donor with AIRE deficiency.

V and J are TRBV7-9 and TRBJ2-3; 9 nucleotides line up with TRBD2. Germline lookup yields CDR1 SEHNR and CDR2 FQNEAQ (reference sequence). The CDR3 runs to 17 residues. Trimming removed 5 bases from V and 1 base from J; junction bases left unmatched: 10. The CDR3 DNA reads as TGTGCCAGCAGCCTTTTGCTAGCGGGATGGGGCACAGATACGCAGTATTTT. Protein sequence: CASSLLLAGWGTDTQYF.

The rearrangement uses TRBV5-8 and TRBJ2-3; 9 nucleotides align to TRBD1. CDR1 and CDR2 from the germline V gene are SGHTS and YDEGEE. There are 14 residues in the CDR3. V lost 4 bases to trimming and J lost 7 bases; unmatched junction nucleotides: 7. The CDR3 nucleotides read TGTGCCAGCAGCCTCCGGGACAGGGTAAATACGCAGTATTTT. It translates to CASSLRDRVNTQYF.

The chain joins TRBV27 to TRBJ2-1; 7 bases align to TRBD2. The CDR3 contains 14 residues. The germline CDR1 and CDR2 sequences are MNHEY and SMNVEV (reference sequence). CDR3 in amino acids: CVSFRDYQNNEQFF. CDR3 sequence (DNA): TGTGTCTCATTCCGGGACTACCAGAACAATGAGCAGTTCTTC.

V and J are TRBV9 and TRBJ2-5; TRBD2 might be the D (5 bases). V dropped 4 bases and J dropped 6 bases, with 16 bases sitting between them. The CDR3 contains 14 residues. Germline V gives CDR1 SGDLS, CDR2 YYNGEE. Here the CDR3 DNA reads TGTGCCAGCAGCCCTCTACGGGGTGGAAAGACCCAGTACTTC. This translates into CASSPLRGGKTQYF.

This sequence joins TRBV9 and TRBJ1-4; D gene unclear. The CDR3 runs to 12 residues. In germline, CDR1 is SGDLS, CDR2 YYNGEE. Between the trimmed V and J ends, which lost 4 bases and 11 bases, there was a span of 12 bases. CDR3 loop: CASSRRGDKLFF. The DNA for the CDR3 is TGTGCCAGCAGCCGACGAGGTGATAAACTGTTTTTT.

This chain links TRBV5-4 with TRBJ1-1; 7 bases fit TRBD1. V was clipped by 0 bases and J by 3 bases; unmatched bases: 8. The length of the CDR3 is 16 residues. Germline-derived CDR1 and CDR2 are SGHNT and YYREEE (reference sequence). The DNA of the CDR3 is TGTGCCAGCAGCTTGGAAGGGGGACAGTTCCACACTGAAGCTTTCTTT. Translating it yields CASSLEGGQFHTEAFF.

The rearrangement links TRBV5-1 to TRBJ2-3, with no clear D. The CDR3 sequence is 14 residues long. V lost 0 bases and J 2 bases, leaving 7 bases between the germline ends. Germline CDR1 SGHRS, CDR2 YFSETQ. CDR3 protein: CASSLARITDTQYF. CDR3 coding DNA: TGCGCCAGCAGCTTGGCCCGAATCACAGATACGCAGTATTTT.

The chain has TRBV19 and TRBJ2-7; D may be TRBD2 (6 bases). Germline V lookup: CDR1 LNHDA, CDR2 SQIVND (reference sequence). The V and J ends lost 3 bases and 3 bases respectively, with 15 bases between them. This CDR3 contains 15 residues. CDR3 nucleotides: TGTGCCAGTAGTATCCGCGTGGCTAGCGTCTACGAGCAGTACTTC. It yields the protein CASSIRVASVYEQYF. The variable domain in full, with the rest retrieved from reference TRBV19 and TRBJ2-7, is DGGITQSPKYLFRKEGQNVTLSCEQNLNHDAMYWYRQDPGQGLRLIYYSQIVNDFQKGDIAEGYSVSREKKESFPLTVTSAQKNPTAFYLCASSIRVASVYEQYFGPGTRLTVT.

The V gene is TRBV29-1, the J gene TRBJ2-7; D is tentatively TRBD1 or TRBD2 (5 bases each). Per germline, CDR1 SQVTM and CDR2 ANQGSEA. The CDR3 is 13 residues long. Trimming took 6 bases from V and 2 from J, leaving 14 bases between them. Here the CDR3 reads CSVGPGQAYEQYF. The CDR3 DNA reads TGCAGCGTGGGGCCGGGGCAGGCCTACGAGCAGTACTTC.

V usage is TRBV5-4 and J usage is TRBJ2-1; the match to TRBD1 covers 7 bases. Looked up from germline, CDR1 is SGHNT and CDR2 is YYREEE (reference sequence). V shed 4 bases and J 8 bases; nucleotides not matched to a gene: 12. This CDR3 is built from 15 residues. DNA for the CDR3: TGTGCCAGCAGCCTTACCACAGGGGTCTTAGATGAGCAGTTCTTC. Its translation: CASSLTTGVLDEQFF.